The 30 T cell receptor beta chains below come from one sample, sequenced in a study of blood T cell repertoires in COVID-19. Libraries were prepared by immunoSEQ multiplex PCR; TCRdb keeps only in-frame clonotypes and omits some of them. There are approximately 31,000 clones in the sample; roughly 92% occur only once, and more than 3% lies in the top ten. The sample was peripheral blood. These TCRs come from a man aged 60 to 75 with acute or convalescent COVID-19.

The genes are TRBV5-1 and TRBJ1-1; D gene uncertain. Germline lookup yields CDR1 SGHRS and CDR2 YFSETQ. The CDR3 spans 15 residues. V gave up 1 base and J gave up 3 bases, with 13 bases separating them. The CDR3 DNA sequence: TGCGCCAGCAGCTTGACCGAGCCAACTTACACTGAAGCTTTCTTT. Translation gives CASSLTEPTYTEAFF.

The chain combines TRBV5-5 with TRBJ2-7; D might be TRBD1 (5 bases). Trimming removed 0 bases at V and 2 bases at J, with 12 bases between. The CDR3 covers 15 residues. Germline assignment: CDR1 SGHKS and CDR2 YYEKEE (reference sequence). CDR3: CASSLGAGLAYEQYF. The CDR3 coding sequence is TGTGCCAGCAGCTTGGGGGCAGGGCTGGCCTACGAGCAGTACTTC.

The CDR3 DNA sequence: TGTGCCAGTAGAACTACCGGGACACGGTCACACAATGAGCAGTTCTTC. It encodes CASRTTGTRSHNEQFF. The chain joins TRBV19 to TRBJ2-1; a weak D match, TRBD1 (6 bases). Germline V gives CDR1 LNHDA, CDR2 SQIVND (reference sequence). Trimming left V 6 bases short and J 5 bases short, with 20 bases between. This CDR3 is built from 16 residues.

This CDR3 reads CASSFDRAYEQYF. The CDR3 coding sequence is TGTGCCAGCAGTTTCGACAGGGCCTACGAGCAGTACTTC. The chain is built from TRBV27 and TRBJ2-7; 7 bases match TRBD1. The CDR3 contains 13 residues. With 3 bases clipped from V and 2 bases from J, the junction kept 1 base outside the gene matches. Germline-derived CDR1 and CDR2 are MNHEY and SMNVEV (reference sequence).

This clone was seen once. The chain couples TRBV19 to TRBJ2-2; TRBD1 might be the D (7 bases). The CDR3 sequence is 15 residues long. V was trimmed by 9 bases and J by 5 bases, leaving 19 bases between them. CDR1 is LNHDA and CDR2 is SQIVND in the germline V gene (reference sequence). The CDR3 is CASSFDRAGTGELFF. Here the CDR3 DNA reads TGTGCCAGCTCCTTCGACAGGGCGGGGACCGGGGAGCTGTTTTTT.

CDR3 sequence (DNA): TGTGCCACCAGCAGAGCTGCCTTCAGGGGAACTGAAGCTTTCTTT. Its translation is CATSRAAFRGTEAFF. The chain joins TRBV15 to TRBJ1-1, with D possibly being TRBD1 (6 bases). The CDR3 is 15 residues long. The germline CDR1 and CDR2 sequences are LNHNV and YYDKDF (reference sequence). The V end lost 1 base, the J end lost 5 bases, and 14 bases lay between the germline ends.

The chain uses TRBV24-1 and TRBJ1-1, with a weak D call TRBD1 (6 bases). The CDR3 sequence is 15 residues long. V was shortened by 0 bases and J by 1 base, with 8 bases between the two germline ends. Germline V gene data show CDR1 as KGHDR and CDR2 as SFDVKD. CDR3 residues: CATSDLGQKNTEAFF. As DNA, the CDR3 is TGTGCCACCAGTGATTTGGGACAGAAGAACACTGAAGCTTTCTTT.

The rearrangement uses TRBV9 and TRBJ2-7, with a tentative D call TRBD2 (5 bases). Trimming removed 7 bases at V and 0 bases at J, with 11 bases between. Germline assignment: CDR1 SGDLS and CDR2 YYNGEE. The CDR3 loop spans 13 amino acids. The CDR3 here is CASSQGSSYEQYF. CDR3 nucleotide sequence: TGTGCCAGCTCCCAAGGGAGCTCCTACGAGCAGTACTTC.

CDR3 loop: CASSGLTGGPPQPQHF. CDR3 DNA: TGTGCCAGCAGTGGATTGACAGGGGGCCCGCCTCAGCCCCAGCATTTT. The rearrangement joins TRBV6-1 to TRBJ1-5, with 10 bases matching TRBD1. This CDR3 spans 16 amino acids. Germline CDR1 reads MNHNS; CDR2 reads SASEGT. V dropped 4 bases and J dropped 6; count of bases not matched to a gene: 9.

J is TRBJ2-5 and V is TRBV4-3; no reliable D call. V lost 1 base and J 3 bases, leaving 9 bases between the germline ends. Germline loops: CDR1 LGHNA, CDR2 YSLEER. This CDR3 has 14 amino acids. The CDR3 sequence is CASSQGLAKETQYF. The CDR3, as DNA: TGCGCCAGCAGCCAAGGGTTAGCAAAAGAGACCCAGTACTTC.

This rearrangement joins TRBV4-2 to TRBJ1-6; D is unclear. CDR1 is LGHNA, CDR2 YNFKEQ, per germline. Trimming took 6 bases from V and 5 from J, leaving 17 bases between them. This CDR3 is 16 amino acids long. CDR3 nucleotides: TGTGCCAGCAGAGAAGAATTGGGCAGTCATAATTCACCCCTCCACTTT. Its translation: CASREELGSHNSPLHF.

The rearrangement links TRBV19 to TRBJ1-5, with D tentatively TRBD1 (6 bases). V lost 4 bases and J lost 0, with 13 bases in between. This CDR3 region has 16 residues. In germline, CDR1 is LNHDA, CDR2 SQIVND (reference sequence). CDR3: CASSSRQDFSNQPQHF. The CDR3 nucleotides read TGTGCCAGTAGTAGCCGACAGGACTTTAGCAATCAGCCCCAGCATTTT.

The J gene is TRBJ1-1, the V gene TRBV19, with TRBD1 matching over 7 bases. Germline V lookup: CDR1 LNHDA, CDR2 SQIVND (reference sequence). This CDR3 has 14 amino acids. V shed 4 bases, J shed 4 bases, and the junction held 6 bases outside the gene matches. The CDR3 nucleotides are TGTGCCAGTAGTACCCACAGGGGACCCACTGAAGCTTTCTTT. Translated, it gives CASSTHRGPTEAFF.

The rearrangement uses TRBV29-1 and TRBJ1-1, with D tentatively TRBD1 (6 bases). The germline CDR1 and CDR2 sequences are SQVTM and ANQGSEA. This CDR3 has 12 residues. V lost 4 bases to trimming and J lost 10 bases, with 16 bases between them. This CDR3 is CSVVLGASGAFF. The CDR3 nucleotides are TGCAGCGTTGTGCTGGGGGCGTCGGGAGCTTTCTTT.

This clone was observed a single time. This sequence joins TRBV24-1 and TRBJ2-1; 7 bases match TRBD1. The CDR3 is 13 residues long. Trimming cost V 7 bases and J 1 base; bases outside gene matches: 0. Germline V gives CDR1 KGHDR, CDR2 SFDVKD. CDR3 amino acids: CATRGQSYNEQFF. The CDR3 DNA sequence: TGTGCCACCAGGGGACAGTCCTACAATGAGCAGTTCTTC.

J is TRBJ2-3 and V is TRBV7-2; 15 bases agree with TRBD2. Germline V lookup: CDR1 SGHTA, CDR2 FQGNSA. V dropped 1 base and J dropped 9; count of bases not matched to a gene: 5. This CDR3 is built from 16 residues. CDR3 amino acids: CASSLGPGLAGGTQYF. As DNA, the CDR3 is TGTGCCAGCAGCTTAGGCCCGGGACTAGCGGGAGGAACGCAGTATTTT. The complete variable domain, with remaining parts taken from reference TRBV7-2 and TRBJ2-3, reads GAGVSQSPSNKVTEKGKDVELRCDPISGHTALYWYRQSLGQGLEFLIYFQGNSAPDKSGLPSDRFSAERTGGSVSTLTIQRTQQEDSAVYLCASSLGPGLAGGTQYFGPGTRLTVL.

V and J are TRBV7-6 and TRBJ2-5, with 10 bases identical to TRBD2. The V gene's germline CDR1 is SGHVS and CDR2 FNYEAQ. CDR3 size: 15 residues. With V trimmed by 5 bases and J by 4 bases, 7 bases remained unmatched. The CDR3 DNA is TGTGCCAGCAGCCGGGGACTAGCGAGAGGAGAGACCCAGTACTTC. Residues: CASSRGLARGETQYF.

J is TRBJ1-2 and V is TRBV24-1; TRBD1 matches at 8 bases. Trimming removed 4 bases from V and 4 bases from J; junction bases left unmatched: 19. This CDR3 spans 19 amino acids. The germline CDR1 and CDR2 sequences are KGHDR and SFDVKD. The CDR3 DNA follows: TGTGCCACCAGTGACCTACCGGGACAGGAACTAAAGGTGCGCTATGGCTACACCTTC. It specifies CATSDLPGQELKVRYGYTF.

The V and J genes are TRBV25-1 and TRBJ2-2, with TRBD1 identical over 7 bases. The V gene's germline CDR1 is MGHDK and CDR2 SYGVNS. V shed 5 bases and J 1 base; nucleotides not matched to a gene: 4. The CDR3 contains 15 residues. For the CDR3, the DNA is TGTGCCAGCAGTTCTCGGACAGGGAACACCGGGGAGCTGTTTTTT. This translates into CASSSRTGNTGELFF.

The rearrangement links TRBV27 to TRBJ1-1; 12 bases map to TRBD1. CDR3 length: 18 residues. Per the germline V gene, CDR1 is MNHEY and CDR2 is SMNVEV (reference sequence). V dropped 3 bases and J dropped 11; count of bases not matched to a gene: 19. This CDR3 reads CASSLRSTGQGAVRGAFF. CDR3 nucleotides: TGTGCCAGCAGTTTGCGCTCCACGGGACAGGGGGCAGTTCGAGGGGCTTTCTTT.

This chain uses TRBV30 with TRBJ1-3; D perhaps matches TRBD1 (5 bases). The V end lost 4 bases, the J end lost 3 bases, and 7 bases lay between the germline ends. CDR1 is GTSNPN, CDR2 SVGIG, per germline (reference sequence). The CDR3 spans 12 residues. This chain's CDR3 is CAWKGIGNTIYF. The CDR3, as DNA: TGTGCCTGGAAGGGGATTGGAAACACCATATATTTT.

The V gene is TRBV7-9, the J gene TRBJ1-3; no firm D call. This CDR3 has 19 amino acids. Trimming pared 5 bases from V and 0 bases from J, leaving 23 bases between. Germline V gives CDR1 SEHNR, CDR2 FQNEAQ (reference sequence). The CDR3 spells CASSPANRMTASSGNTIYF. In DNA form, the CDR3 reads TGTGCCAGCAGCCCAGCGAACCGAATGACCGCTAGCTCTGGAAACACCATATATTTT.

The table lists this clone with a few counts. The genes are TRBV28 and TRBJ2-7; 9 nucleotides agree with TRBD2. V gave up 6 bases and J gave up 6 bases; unmatched junction bases: 12. Germline lookup yields CDR1 MDHEN and CDR2 SYDVKM. The CDR3 consists of 15 residues. The CDR3, as DNA: TGTGCCAGCAGGCCCGGGGGGCGGGAGGGCCGCGAGCAGTACTTC. Encoded protein: CASRPGGREGREQYF.

V and J are TRBV6-5 and TRBJ2-1; TRBD1 aligns across 8 bases. V lost 2 bases and J lost 5; bases outside the gene matches: 5. Germline-derived CDR1 and CDR2 are MNHEY and SVGAGI. This CDR3 has 15 amino acids. The CDR3, as DNA: TGTGCCAGCAGTTACGGATACAGGGGGGACAATGAGCAGTTCTTC. Its translation is CASSYGYRGDNEQFF.

The CDR3 loop is CASSVFQGQDSEQYF. The CDR3 nucleotides read TGTGCCAGCAGCGTATTCCAGGGACAGGATTCCGAGCAGTACTTC. The rearrangement joins TRBV9 to TRBJ2-7; 8 nucleotides align to TRBD1. The germline CDR1 and CDR2 sequences are SGDLS and YYNGEE. The CDR3 has 15 residues. Trimming cost V 1 base and J 6 bases; bases outside gene matches: 9.

The chain uses TRBV4-2 and TRBJ2-7, with 10 bases fitting TRBD2. Germline V gives CDR1 LGHNA, CDR2 YNFKEQ. CDR3 size: 15 residues. J was trimmed by 0 bases and V by 6 bases; bases with no gene match: 5. The CDR3 sequence: CASSPTSGTSYEQYF. CDR3 in DNA: TGTGCCAGCAGTCCCACTAGCGGGACCTCCTACGAGCAGTACTTC.

This clone has a single count. The chain is built from TRBV4-2 and TRBJ2-7; D perhaps matches TRBD2 (6 bases). Germline values: CDR1 LGHNA, CDR2 YNFKEQ. This CDR3 is 15 amino acids long. Trimming removed 0 bases from V and 2 bases from J, with 11 bases in between. In nucleotides, the CDR3 is TGTGCCAGCAGCCAAGAATCGAGCGGGCCCTACGAGCAGTACTTC. Protein sequence: CASSQESSGPYEQYF.

The chain employs TRBV24-1 and TRBJ2-7; D is possibly TRBD1 (5 bases). CDR3 length: 13 residues. The germline CDR1 and CDR2 sequences are KGHDR and SFDVKD. Trimming took 5 bases from V and 0 from J, leaving 7 bases between them. The CDR3 DNA is TGTGCCACCAGTGCCAGGGCCTCCTACGAGCAGTACTTC. It specifies CATSARASYEQYF.

The chain combines TRBV6-5 with TRBJ2-1, with D possibly TRBD2 on 5 matching bases. This CDR3 is built from 15 residues. The ends were cut back, 6 bases at V and 1 base at J, with 13 bases in the middle. The germline V gene has CDR1 MNHEY and CDR2 SVGAGI. CDR3 in DNA: TGTGCCAGCAGATATACTAGTGGGTCCTACAATGAGCAGTTCTTC. The encoded protein is CASRYTSGSYNEQFF.

This clone occurred once. The rearrangement links TRBV18 to TRBJ2-5; possibly TRBD1 for D (5 bases). Trimming took 2 bases from V and 5 from J, leaving 9 bases between them. The CDR3 loop spans 13 amino acids. Looked up from germline, CDR1 is KGHSH and CDR2 is LQKENI. CDR3: CASSPGARETQYF. CDR3 nucleotides: TGTGCCAGCTCACCAGGGGCCCGGGAGACCCAGTACTTC.